The 12 T cell receptor beta chains given below trace back to one sample, sequenced in a study of regulatory T cells in long-lasting Graves disease. Assembly of TCR beta libraries relied on iRepertoire HTBI primers together with Arm-PCR of CDR3 regions. Via MiXCR, TCRdb re-called the multiplex PCR reads, giving one row per CDR3 protein. Altogether roughly 400,000 distinct CDR3 sequences are present, about 16% being singletons, with the ten largest covering about 25%. Time point described: newly diagnosed GD, antithyroid drugs for less than 3 months. The TCR library used RNA extracted from PBMCs. The same data also contributed to another study, on T cells in Graves' hyperthyroidism and ophthalmopathy.

Sequenced here: peripheral blood mononuclear cells (PBMCs), sampled at new diagnosis, from a patient treated with antithyroid drugs. The receptors derive from a woman in her late teens or twenties with Graves disease.

This clonotype was seen many times. The V and J genes are TRBV7-9 and TRBJ2-1; D may match TRBD1 or TRBD2 (5 bases each). The CDR3 runs to 12 residues. V lost 3 bases, J lost 12 bases, and 12 bases lay in between. CDR1 is SEHNR, CDR2 FQNEAQ, per germline (reference sequence). The DNA of the CDR3 is TGTGCCAGCAGCTTCCAGGGAGACGTGCAGTTCTTC. Its translation is CASSFQGDVQFF.

The chain joins TRBV4-1 to TRBJ2-7; possibly TRBD2 for D (6 bases). With 2 bases removed from V and 7 bases from J, the gap between germline ends came to 15 bases. The CDR3 has 14 amino acids. In germline, CDR1 is MGHRA, CDR2 YSYEKL. The CDR3: CASSQPGLRAEQYF. For the CDR3, the DNA is TGCGCCAGCAGCCAACCGGGACTCCGAGCTGAGCAGTACTTC.

This clonotype came up many times. The V gene is TRBV5-6, the J gene TRBJ1-2; D is ambiguous. The CDR3 contains 14 residues. The V gene's germline CDR1 is SGHDT and CDR2 YYEEEE. V lost 2 bases and J 3 bases, leaving 11 bases between the germline ends. In DNA form, the CDR3 reads TGTGCCAGCAGCTTTTATGACGGAGACTATGGCTACACCTTC. It specifies CASSFYDGDYGYTF.

This clonotype was seen only once. The rearrangement uses TRBV6-2 or TRBV6-3 and TRBJ2-1; D gene ambiguous. V shed 8 bases and J shed 9 bases, with 11 bases lying between them. Germline V CDR1 and CDR2: MNHEY, SVGEGT. CDR3 size: 11 residues. This CDR3 is CASQIGIEQFF. CDR3 in DNA: TGTGCCAGCCAAATAGGGATTGAGCAGTTCTTC.

This clonotype has ten or more counts. The J gene is TRBJ2-7, the V gene TRBV2; TRBD2 matches at 13 bases. There are 15 residues in the CDR3. Germline V gives CDR1 SNHLY, CDR2 FYNNEI. V gave up 1 base and J gave up 3 bases; unmatched junction bases: 0. Here the CDR3 DNA reads TGTGCCAGCAGTGAAGGGACTAGCGGGAGCTACGAGCAGTACTTC. Protein sequence: CASSEGTSGSYEQYF.

This chain connects TRBV19 to TRBJ2-3; D not certain. V was shortened by 8 bases and J by 0 bases, with 15 bases between the two germline ends. The CDR3 runs to 15 residues. Germline V gene data show CDR1 as LNHDA and CDR2 as SQIVND (reference sequence). DNA of the CDR3: TGTGCCAGTTCCCCTTATGCGGAGAGCACAGATACGCAGTATTTT. Residues: CASSPYAESTDTQYF.

There are many counts of this clonotype. The chain employs TRBV7-9 and TRBJ1-1; no definite D call. Germline lookup yields CDR1 SEHNR and CDR2 FQNEAQ (reference sequence). Trimming took 0 bases from V and 0 from J, leaving 5 bases between them. CDR3 size: 14 residues. The CDR3 DNA is TGTGCCAGCAGCTTAGCCGCTATGAACACTGAAGCTTTCTTT. Protein product: CASSLAAMNTEAFF. Full variable domain (missing parts from reference TRBV7-9 and TRBJ1-1): DTGVSQNPRHKITKRGQNVTFRCDPISEHNRLYWYRQTLGQGPEFLTYFQNEAQLEKSRLLSDRFSAERPKGSFSTLEIQRTEQGDSAMYLCASSLAAMNTEAFFGQGTRLTVV.

The J gene is TRBJ2-7, the V gene TRBV28; D possibly corresponds to TRBD1 (5 bases). The V and J ends lost 8 bases and 4 bases respectively, with 15 bases between them. CDR3 length: 13 residues. Germline V gene lookup returns CDR1 MDHEN and CDR2 SYDVKM. The DNA of the CDR3 is TGTGCCAGCGGGCCGTTTCAGGGTTACGAGCAGTACTTC. Translation: CASGPFQGYEQYF.

Many counts were recorded for this clonotype. The chain couples TRBV2 to TRBJ1-1, with TRBD1 matching over 8 bases. The germline V gene encodes CDR1 SNHLY and CDR2 FYNNEI. The CDR3 is 13 residues long. Trimming took 4 bases from V and 3 from J; bases not matched to a gene: 1. The CDR3 sequence is CASSGDRYTEAFF. CDR3 sequence (DNA): TGTGCCAGCAGTGGGGACAGGTACACTGAAGCTTTCTTT.

This chain links TRBV12-3 or TRBV12-4 with TRBJ2-2, with TRBD2 matching over 12 bases. Trimming cost V 5 bases and J 5 bases; bases outside gene matches: 6. This CDR3 spans 16 amino acids. The CDR3 DNA reads as TGTGCCAGCAGTAGACTAGCGGGAGAGGGAACCGGGGAGCTGTTTTTT. Its translation: CASSRLAGEGTGELFF.

In this sample, this clonotype turned up a few times. J is TRBJ2-3 and V is TRBV5-1, with D tentatively TRBD1 or TRBD2 (5 bases each). The CDR3 totals 18 residues. Between the trimmed V and J ends, which lost 7 bases and 6 bases, there was a span of 30 bases. Germline CDR1 and CDR2: SGHRS and YFSETQ. The CDR3 nucleotides read TGCGCCAGCGGTTCTCCCGGGACGGGGCTACGATTACCCGATACGCAGTATTTT. Translation: CASGSPGTGLRLPDTQYF.

This clonotype was observed a handful of times. This chain joins TRBV27 and TRBJ2-3; D gene ambiguous. The V end lost 3 bases, the J end lost 2 bases, and 6 bases lay between the germline ends. In germline, CDR1 is MNHEY, CDR2 SMNVEV (reference sequence). The CDR3 runs 13 residues. This CDR3 is CASSFITTDTQYF. Here the CDR3 DNA reads TGTGCCAGCAGTTTTATCACCACAGATACGCAGTATTTT.